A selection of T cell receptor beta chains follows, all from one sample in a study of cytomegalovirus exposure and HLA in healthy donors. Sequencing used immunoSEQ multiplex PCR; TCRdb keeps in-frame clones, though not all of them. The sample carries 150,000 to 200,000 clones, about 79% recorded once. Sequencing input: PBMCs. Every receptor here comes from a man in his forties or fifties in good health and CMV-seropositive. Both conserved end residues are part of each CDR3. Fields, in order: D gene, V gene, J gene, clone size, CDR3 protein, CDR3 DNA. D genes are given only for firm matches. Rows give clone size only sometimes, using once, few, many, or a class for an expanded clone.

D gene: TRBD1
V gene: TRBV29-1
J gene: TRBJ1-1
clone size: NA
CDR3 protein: CSAMTGVNTEAFF
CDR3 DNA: TGCAGCGCTATGACAGGGGTGAACACTGAAGCTTTCTTT

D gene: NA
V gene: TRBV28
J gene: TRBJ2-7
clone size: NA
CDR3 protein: CASSSGGLEYEQYF
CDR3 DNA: TGTGCCAGCAGCTCAGGGGGGTTAGAGTACGAGCAGTACTTC

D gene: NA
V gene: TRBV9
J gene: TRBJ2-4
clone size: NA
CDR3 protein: CASSEEGVEDIQYF
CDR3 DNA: TGTGCCAGCAGCGAAGAAGGGGTTGAGGACATTCAGTACTTC

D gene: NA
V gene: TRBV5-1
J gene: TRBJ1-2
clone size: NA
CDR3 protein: CASSLGGGDYGYTF
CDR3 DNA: TGCGCCAGCAGCTTGGGGGGGGGTGACTATGGCTACACCTTC

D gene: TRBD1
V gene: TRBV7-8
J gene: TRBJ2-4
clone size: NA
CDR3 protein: CASMRDRGIAKNIQYF
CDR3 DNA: TGTGCCAGCATGAGGGACAGAGGGATAGCCAAAAACATTCAGTACTTC

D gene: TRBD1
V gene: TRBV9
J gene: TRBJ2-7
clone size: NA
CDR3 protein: CASSALPGQGANEQYF
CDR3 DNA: TGTGCCAGCAGCGCGCTCCCGGGACAGGGGGCCAACGAGCAGTACTTC

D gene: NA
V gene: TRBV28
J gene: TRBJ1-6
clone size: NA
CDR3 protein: CASSFNEVSNSPLHF
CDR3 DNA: TGTGCCAGCAGTTTTAATGAGGTCTCCAATTCACCCCTCCACTTT

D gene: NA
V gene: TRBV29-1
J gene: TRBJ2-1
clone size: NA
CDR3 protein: CSVSRETSYNEQFF
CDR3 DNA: TGCAGCGTATCCAGGGAAACCTCCTACAATGAGCAGTTCTTC

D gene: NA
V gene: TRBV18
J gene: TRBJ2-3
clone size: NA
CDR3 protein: CASSLRGDTQYF
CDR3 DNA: TGTGCCAGCTCACTTAGGGGAGATACGCAGTATTTT

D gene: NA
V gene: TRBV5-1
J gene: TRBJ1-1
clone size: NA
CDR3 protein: CASSLGQGLMDTEAFF
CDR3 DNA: TGCGCCAGCAGCTTGGGGCAGGGATTGATGGACACTGAAGCTTTCTTT

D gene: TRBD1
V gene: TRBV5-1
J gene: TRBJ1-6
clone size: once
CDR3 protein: CASSLGGTGGSPLHF
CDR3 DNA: TGCGCCAGCAGCTTGGGGGGGACAGGGGGCTCACCCCTCCACTTT

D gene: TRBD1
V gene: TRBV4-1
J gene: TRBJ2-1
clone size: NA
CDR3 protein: CASSRRDSPNEQFF
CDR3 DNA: TGCGCCAGCAGCCGAAGGGACAGTCCCAATGAGCAGTTCTTC

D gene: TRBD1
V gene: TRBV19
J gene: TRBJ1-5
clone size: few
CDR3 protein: CASSIPRQGWDQPQHF
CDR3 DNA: TGTGCCAGTAGTATACCCCGACAGGGATGGGACCAGCCCCAGCATTTT

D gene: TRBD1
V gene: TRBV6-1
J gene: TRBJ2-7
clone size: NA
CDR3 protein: CASSGGAGGNEQYF
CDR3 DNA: TGTGCCAGCAGCGGGGGAGCAGGGGGCAACGAGCAGTACTTC

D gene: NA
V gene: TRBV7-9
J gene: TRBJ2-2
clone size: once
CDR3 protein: CASSAGDFLNTGELFF
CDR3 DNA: TGTGCCAGCAGCGCCGGGGACTTTTTAAACACCGGGGAGCTGTTTTTT

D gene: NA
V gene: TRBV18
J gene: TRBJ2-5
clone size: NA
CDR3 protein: CASSPGSLGETQYF
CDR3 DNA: TGTGCCAGCTCACCGGGGAGCTTGGGTGAGACCCAGTACTTC

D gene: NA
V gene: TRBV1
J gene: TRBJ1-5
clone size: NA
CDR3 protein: CTSSQEAGGGSNQPQHF
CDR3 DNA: TGCACCAGCAGCCAAGAGGCCGGGGGGGGTAGCAATCAGCCCCAGCATTTT

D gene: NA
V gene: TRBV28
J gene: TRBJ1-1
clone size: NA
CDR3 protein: CASSSMGGNTEAFF
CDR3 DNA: TGTGCCAGCAGTTCCATGGGGGGGAACACTGAAGCTTTCTTT

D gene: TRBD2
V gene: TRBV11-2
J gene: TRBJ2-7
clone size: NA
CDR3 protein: CASSPLGREWYEQYF
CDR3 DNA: TGTGCCAGCAGCCCTCTAGGGAGGGAGTGGTACGAGCAGTACTTC

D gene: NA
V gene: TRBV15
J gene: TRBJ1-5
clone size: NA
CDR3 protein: CATSRVGGSNQPQHF
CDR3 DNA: TGTGCCACCAGCAGAGTCGGGGGGAGCAATCAGCCCCAGCATTTT

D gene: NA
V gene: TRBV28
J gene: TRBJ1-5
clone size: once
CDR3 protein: CASNWSNQPQHF
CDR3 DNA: TGTGCCAGCAACTGGTCCAATCAGCCCCAGCATTTT

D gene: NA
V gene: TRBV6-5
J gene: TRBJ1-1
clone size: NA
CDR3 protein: CASSSGPGTEAFF
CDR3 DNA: TGTGCCAGCAGCTCGGGTCCGGGCACTGAAGCTTTCTTT

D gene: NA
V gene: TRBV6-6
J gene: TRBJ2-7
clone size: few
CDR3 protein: CASSSTAVEQYF
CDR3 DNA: TGTGCCAGCAGTTCGACAGCAGTCGAGCAGTACTTC

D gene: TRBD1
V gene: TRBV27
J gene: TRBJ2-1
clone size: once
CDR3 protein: CASSLGGQGVEQFF
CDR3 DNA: TGTGCCAGCAGTTTAGGCGGACAGGGGGTTGAGCAGTTCTTC

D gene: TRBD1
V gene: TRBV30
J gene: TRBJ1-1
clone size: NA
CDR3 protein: CAWRRTGGTEAFF
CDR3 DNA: TGTGCCTGGAGGAGGACAGGGGGCACTGAAGCTTTCTTT

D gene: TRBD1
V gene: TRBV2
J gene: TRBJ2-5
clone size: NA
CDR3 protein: CASHRDRGQETQYF
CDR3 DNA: TGTGCCAGCCACCGGGACAGGGGGCAAGAGACCCAGTACTTC

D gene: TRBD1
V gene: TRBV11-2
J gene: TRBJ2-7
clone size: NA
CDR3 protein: CASSLELGQGYEQYF
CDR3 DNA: TGTGCCAGCAGCTTAGAACTGGGACAGGGCTACGAGCAGTACTTC

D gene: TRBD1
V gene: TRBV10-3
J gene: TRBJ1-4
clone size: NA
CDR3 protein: CAISPRLEHRGGELFF
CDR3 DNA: TGTGCCATCAGTCCTAGACTAGAGCACAGGGGAGGAGAACTGTTTTTT

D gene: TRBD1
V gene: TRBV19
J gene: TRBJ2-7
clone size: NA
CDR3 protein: CASSPWDRHYEQYF
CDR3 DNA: TGTGCCAGTAGTCCTTGGGACAGGCATTACGAGCAGTACTTC

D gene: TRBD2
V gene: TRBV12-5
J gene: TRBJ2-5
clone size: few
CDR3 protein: CASALSAGGGAGETQYF
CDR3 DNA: TGTGCTAGTGCCCTTTCCGCAGGCGGGGGGGCCGGAGAGACCCAGTACTTC

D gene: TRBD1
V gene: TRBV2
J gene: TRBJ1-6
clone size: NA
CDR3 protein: CASSNDRGFGSPLHF
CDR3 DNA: TGTGCCAGCAGTAACGACAGGGGCTTTGGGTCACCCCTCCACTTT

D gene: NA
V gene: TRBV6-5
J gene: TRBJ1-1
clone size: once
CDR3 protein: CASSSPGLGAFF
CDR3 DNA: TGTGCCAGCAGTTCCCCGGGACTAGGGGCTTTCTTT

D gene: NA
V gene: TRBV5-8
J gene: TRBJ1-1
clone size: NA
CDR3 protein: CASRSGVPTHLRSNTEAFF
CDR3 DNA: TGTGCCAGCAGATCGGGGGTGCCCACCCATCTGCGTAGTAACACTGAAGCTTTCTTT

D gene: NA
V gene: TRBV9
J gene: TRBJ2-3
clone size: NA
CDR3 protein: CASSVAGTDTQYF
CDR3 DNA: TGTGCCAGCAGCGTAGCGGGCACAGATACGCAGTATTTT

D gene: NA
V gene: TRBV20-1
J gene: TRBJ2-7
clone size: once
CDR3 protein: CSAYGLYEQYF
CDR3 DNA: TGCAGTGCCTATGGACTCTACGAGCAGTACTTC

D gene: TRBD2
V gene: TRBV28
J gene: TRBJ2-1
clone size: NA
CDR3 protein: CASSFSYELAWNEQFF
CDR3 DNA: TGTGCCAGCAGTTTCTCGTACGAACTAGCGTGGAATGAGCAGTTCTTC

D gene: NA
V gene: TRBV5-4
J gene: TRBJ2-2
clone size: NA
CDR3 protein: CASSPGGDNTGELFF
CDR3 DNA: TGTGCCAGCAGCCCGGGTGGAGATAACACCGGGGAGCTGTTTTTT

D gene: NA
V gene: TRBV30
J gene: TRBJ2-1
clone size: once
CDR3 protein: CATSVSSYNEQFF
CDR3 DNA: TGTGCTACATCTGTTTCCTCCTACAATGAGCAGTTCTTC

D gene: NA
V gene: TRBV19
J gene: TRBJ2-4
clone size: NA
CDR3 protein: CASAAGTRAKNIQYF
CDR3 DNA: TGTGCCAGTGCCGCCGGGACACGTGCCAAAAACATTCAGTACTTC

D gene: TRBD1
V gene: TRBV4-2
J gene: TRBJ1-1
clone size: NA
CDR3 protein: CASSPQGSDTEAFF
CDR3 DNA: TGTGCCAGCAGCCCACAGGGGAGTGACACTGAAGCTTTCTTT

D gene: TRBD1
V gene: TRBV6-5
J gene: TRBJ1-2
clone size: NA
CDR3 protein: CASNGQGHSYGYTF
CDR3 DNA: TGTGCCAGCAACGGACAGGGGCATTCCTATGGCTACACCTTC

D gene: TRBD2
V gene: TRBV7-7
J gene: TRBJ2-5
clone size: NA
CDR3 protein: CASSFEAGGPGETQYF
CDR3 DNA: TGTGCCAGCAGCTTCGAAGCGGGGGGGCCCGGGGAGACCCAGTACTTC

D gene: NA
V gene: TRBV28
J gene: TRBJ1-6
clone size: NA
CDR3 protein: CASSLRENSPLHF
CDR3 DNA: TGTGCCAGCAGTTTACGAGAGAATTCACCCCTCCACTTT

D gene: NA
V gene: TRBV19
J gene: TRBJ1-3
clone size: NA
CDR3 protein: CASSTLTSSGNTIYF
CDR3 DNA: TGTGCCAGTAGTACCCTGACAAGCTCTGGAAACACCATATATTTT

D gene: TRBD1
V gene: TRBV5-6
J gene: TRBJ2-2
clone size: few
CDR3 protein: CASSGWDRGRTGELFF
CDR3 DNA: TGTGCCAGCAGCGGTTGGGACAGGGGACGGACCGGGGAGCTGTTTTTT

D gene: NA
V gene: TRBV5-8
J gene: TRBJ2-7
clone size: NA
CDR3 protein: CASSLEGGANYEQYF
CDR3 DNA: TGTGCCAGCAGCTTGGAGGGTGGGGCTAACTACGAGCAGTACTTC

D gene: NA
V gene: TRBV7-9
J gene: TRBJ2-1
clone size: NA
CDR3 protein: CASSQRGNSYNEQFF
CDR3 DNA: TGTGCCAGCAGCCAACGGGGGAACTCCTACAATGAGCAGTTCTTC

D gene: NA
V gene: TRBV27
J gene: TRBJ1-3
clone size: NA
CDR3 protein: CASSLSNPLGVSGNTIYF
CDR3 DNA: TGTGCCAGCAGTTTATCGAATCCCCTGGGCGTCTCTGGAAACACCATATATTTT

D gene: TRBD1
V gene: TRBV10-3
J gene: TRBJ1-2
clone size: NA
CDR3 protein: CATGTGERYTF
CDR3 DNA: TGTGCCACGGGGACAGGGGAGCGCTACACCTTC

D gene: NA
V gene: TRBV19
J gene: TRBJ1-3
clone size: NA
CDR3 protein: CASNGLFSGNTIYF
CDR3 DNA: TGTGCCAGCAATGGACTTTTCTCTGGAAACACCATATATTTT

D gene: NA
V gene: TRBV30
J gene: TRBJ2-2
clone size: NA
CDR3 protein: CAWRTPGVNTGELFF
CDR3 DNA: TGTGCCTGGAGGACTCCGGGGGTGAACACCGGGGAGCTGTTTTTT

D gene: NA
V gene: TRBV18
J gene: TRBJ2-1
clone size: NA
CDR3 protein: CASSGRAYNEQFF
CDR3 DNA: TGTGCCAGCTCTGGCAGGGCCTACAATGAGCAGTTCTTC

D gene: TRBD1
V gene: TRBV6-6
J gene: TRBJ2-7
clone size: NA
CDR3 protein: CASSYRQGNYEQYF
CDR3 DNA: TGTGCCAGCAGTTACCGACAGGGGAACTACGAGCAGTACTTC

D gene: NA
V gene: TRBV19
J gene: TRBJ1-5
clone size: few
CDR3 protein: CASSIAGGRGNQPQHF
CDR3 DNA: TGTGCCAGTAGTATAGCGGGGGGACGGGGCAATCAGCCCCAGCATTTT

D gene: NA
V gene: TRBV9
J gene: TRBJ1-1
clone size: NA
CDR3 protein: CASSVAVSSGGGNTEAFF
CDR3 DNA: TGTGCCAGCAGCGTAGCCGTTTCCTCCGGGGGGGGCAACACTGAAGCTTTCTTT